This TCR beta chain was observed in a study of blood T cells in healthy people across ages. As for this clonotype: As yet, its antigen is unknown.

The study, taken as a whole, reports: With age, beta diversity per million T cells declined roughly linearly, significantly by roughly 40. PBMCs went unsorted, and a conclusive naive versus antigen-experienced comparison was therefore prevented.

Germline loops: CDR1 LNHDA, CDR2 SQIVND (reference sequence). Trimming removed 3 bases from V and 1 base from J, with 19 bases in between. CDR3 length: 17 amino acids. Peripheral blood from each donor was collected in a volume of 8 to 10 milliliters. Extractions gave at least 5.5 micrograms of total RNA per sample. Together with a sample-barcoded 5' primer, a J-beta primer mix was included in a second PCR lasting roughly 6 to 12 cycles. TCRdb independently ran MiXCR on the 5' RACE reads; one entry per CDR3 protein. Here the sample spans more than 550,000 distinct CDR3 sequences, over 20% being singletons.

This TCR was sampled from an older man in good health. Sequenced: blood. The V gene is TRBV19, the J gene TRBJ2-7, with D unclear. The CDR3 here is CASSIGQTRTQSYEQYF. The CDR3 DNA reads as TGTGCCAGTAGTATTGGCCAGACACGAACACAATCCTACGAGCAGTACTTC.